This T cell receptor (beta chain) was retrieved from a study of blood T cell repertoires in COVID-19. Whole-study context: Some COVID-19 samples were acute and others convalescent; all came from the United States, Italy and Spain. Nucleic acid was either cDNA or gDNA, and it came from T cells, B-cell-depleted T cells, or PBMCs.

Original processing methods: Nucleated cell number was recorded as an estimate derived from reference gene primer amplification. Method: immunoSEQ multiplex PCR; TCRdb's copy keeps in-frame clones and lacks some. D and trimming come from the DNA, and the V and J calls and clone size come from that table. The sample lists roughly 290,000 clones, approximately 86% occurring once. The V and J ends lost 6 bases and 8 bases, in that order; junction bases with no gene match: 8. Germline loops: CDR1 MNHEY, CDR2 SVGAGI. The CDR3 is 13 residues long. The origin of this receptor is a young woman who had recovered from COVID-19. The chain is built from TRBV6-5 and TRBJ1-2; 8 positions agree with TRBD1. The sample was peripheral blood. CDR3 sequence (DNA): TGTGCCAGCAGGGCCCAGGGGGCGCGGGGCTACACCTTC. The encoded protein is CASRAQGARGYTF.